Presented here are 10 T cell receptor beta chains from one specimen sequenced in a study of Ad26.COV2.S vaccination and SARS-CoV-2 variants. Data came from immunoSEQ multiplex PCR; TCRdb stores just in-frame clones and leaves some out. The repertoire consists of 350,000 to 500,000 clones, with about 93% occurring once and the leading ten covering about 12%. Regarding treatment: over 15 received Ad26.COV2.S at low or high dose, single or two shots; roughly five received placebo; per-sample allocation not given. Material that was analyzed had been drawn on day 63 after the first vaccine or placebo injection. Source: peripheral blood, taken in a trial of Ad26.COV2.S vaccine versus placebo. The receptors stem from a person aged 18-60 years who received the Ad26.COV2.S COVID-19 vaccine or a placebo.

V gene TRBV6-5 combines with J gene TRBJ1-5, with D possibly being TRBD1 (5 bases). The V and J ends lost 2 bases and 9 bases respectively, with 14 bases between them. This CDR3 has 14 amino acids. Germline values: CDR1 MNHEY, CDR2 SVGAGI. CDR3 nucleotides: TGTGCCAGCAGTTACCGACAGTCTCAAACGCCCCAGCATTTT. The encoded protein is CASSYRQSQTPQHF.

The genes are TRBV9 and TRBJ1-4, with D possibly being TRBD1 (5 bases). Germline-derived CDR1 and CDR2 are SGDLS and YYNGEE. Trimming pared 6 bases from V and 0 bases from J, leaving 9 bases between. The CDR3 loop spans 14 amino acids. DNA of the CDR3: TGTGCCAGCACCTCGACAGCAACTAATGAAAAACTGTTTTTT. This sequence encodes CASTSTATNEKLFF.

The chain carries TRBV7-8 and TRBJ2-7; the match to TRBD2 covers 8 bases. The CDR3 sequence is 15 residues long. V was clipped by 5 bases and J by 4 bases; unmatched bases: 10. CDR1 and CDR2 from the germline V gene are SGHVS and FQNEAQ. Written as DNA, the CDR3 is TGTGCCAGCAGCCCGGGGAGCGGGAGTGGGTACGAGCAGTACTTC. Amino acid sequence: CASSPGSGSGYEQYF.

V usage is TRBV5-1 and J usage is TRBJ1-1, with D uncertain. The CDR3 extends over 14 amino acids. V shed 2 bases and J shed 1 base, with 9 bases lying between them. Germline CDR1 is SGHRS and CDR2 is YFSETQ. The CDR3 is CASSLGDSNTEAFF. Here the CDR3 DNA reads TGCGCCAGCAGCTTAGGAGATTCGAACACTGAAGCTTTCTTT. The whole variable domain, remainder taken from reference TRBV5-1 and TRBJ1-1, is KAGVTQTPRYLIKTRGQQVTLSCSPISGHRSVSWYQQTPGQGLQFLFEYFSETQRNKGNFPGRFSGRQFSNSRSEMNVSTLELGDSALYLCASSLGDSNTEAFFGQGTRLTVV.

The V call is TRBV6-5, the J call TRBJ2-2; 9 bases agree with TRBD1. J lost 0 bases, V lost 8 bases, and 1 base had no gene match. Per germline, CDR1 MNHEY and CDR2 SVGAGI. The CDR3 runs 14 residues. In nucleotides, the CDR3 is TGTGCCAGCTGGACAGGGGCGAACACCGGGGAGCTGTTTTTT. As protein: CASWTGANTGELFF.

This clone has only a few counts. J is TRBJ2-1 and V is TRBV19, with 9 positions matching TRBD2. The V gene's germline CDR1 is LNHDA and CDR2 SQIVND (reference sequence). J gave up 7 bases and V 4 bases, and 11 bases lay outside the gene matches. The CDR3 length is 16 residues. CDR3 in amino acids: CASSKVAGAPGNEQFF. The CDR3 DNA is TGTGCCAGTAGTAAGGTAGCGGGGGCCCCGGGGAATGAGCAGTTCTTC.

The genes are TRBV3-1 (or the pseudogene TRBV3-2) and TRBJ2-5; 12 nucleotides line up with TRBD2. Germline CDR1 and CDR2: LGHDT and YNNKEL (reference sequence). The CDR3 covers 17 residues. With 6 bases clipped from V and 3 bases from J, the junction kept 11 bases outside the gene matches. The CDR3 sequence is CASSRLTSGSREETQYF. The CDR3 coding sequence is TGTGCCAGCAGTCGTTTGACTAGCGGGAGTCGGGAAGAGACCCAGTACTTC.

J is TRBJ1-5 and V is TRBV27, with D possibly being TRBD1 (6 bases). The germline V and J ends were trimmed by 6 bases and 3 bases, with 18 bases remaining between them. Germline V gene data show CDR1 as MNHEY and CDR2 as SMNVEV (reference sequence). CDR3 length equals 16 residues. This chain's CDR3 is CASRPRLQGYNQPQHF. As DNA, the CDR3 is TGTGCCAGCAGACCCAGACTACAGGGTTACAATCAGCCCCAGCATTTT.

The chain combines TRBV6-5 with TRBJ1-2; unclear D gene. This CDR3 has 12 residues. The germline V gene has CDR1 MNHEY and CDR2 SVGAGI. Trimming shortened V by 4 bases and J by 4 bases, and 7 bases separated the two germline ends. The CDR3 sequence: CASSSLFYGYTF. The CDR3 bases are TGTGCCAGCAGTTCACTCTTCTATGGCTACACCTTC.

This clone has just a few counts. The chain employs TRBV7-6 and TRBJ2-1; maybe TRBD1 (6 bases). Germline CDR1 reads SGHVS; CDR2 reads FNYEAQ. Trimming removed 5 bases from V and 7 bases from J, with 18 bases in between. The CDR3 is made up of 15 amino acids. In DNA form, the CDR3 reads TGTGCCAGCAGCCCGACTTTGGGGGCGGAGAATGAGCAGTTCTTC. Translation: CASSPTLGAENEQFF.